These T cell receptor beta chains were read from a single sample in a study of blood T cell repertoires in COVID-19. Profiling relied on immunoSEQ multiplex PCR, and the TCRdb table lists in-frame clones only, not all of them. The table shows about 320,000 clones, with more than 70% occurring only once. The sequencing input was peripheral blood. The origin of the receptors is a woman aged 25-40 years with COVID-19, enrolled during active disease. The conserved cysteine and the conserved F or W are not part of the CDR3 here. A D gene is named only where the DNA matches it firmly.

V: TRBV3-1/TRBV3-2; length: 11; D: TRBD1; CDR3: ASSQEEGARAF
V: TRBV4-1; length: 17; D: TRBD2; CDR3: ASSQTTTPRRGGRNEQF
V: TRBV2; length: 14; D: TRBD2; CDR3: ASSEEARGGLNEQF
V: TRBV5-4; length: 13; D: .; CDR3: ASSLMGNSGNTIY
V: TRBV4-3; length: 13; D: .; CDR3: ASSHGSRADEKLF
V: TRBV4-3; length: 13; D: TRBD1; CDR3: ASSQGTGYRSPLH
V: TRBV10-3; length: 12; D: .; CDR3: AISEPGEGPEAF
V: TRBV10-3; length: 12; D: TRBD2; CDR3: AISGSGDTDTQY
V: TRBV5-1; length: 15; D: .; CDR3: ASSLPRDGGGNTEAF
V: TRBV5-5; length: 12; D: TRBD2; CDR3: ASSTSGTTDTQY
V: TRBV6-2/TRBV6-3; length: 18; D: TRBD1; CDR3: ASSYSRGQVLRIGNQPQH
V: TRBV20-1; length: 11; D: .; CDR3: SASNSRGSPLH
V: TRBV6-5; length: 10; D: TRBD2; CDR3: ASRAREGEQF
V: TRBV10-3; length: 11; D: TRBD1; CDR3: AISKGAREKLF
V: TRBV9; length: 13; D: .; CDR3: ASSSLGGAPGELF
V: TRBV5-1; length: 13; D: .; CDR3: ASSRRGSSTDTQY
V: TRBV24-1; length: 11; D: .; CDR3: ATSDPGNTEAF
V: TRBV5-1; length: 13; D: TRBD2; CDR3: ASSGGTTALETQY
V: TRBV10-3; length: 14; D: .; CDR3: AISEAGVVKGEPQH
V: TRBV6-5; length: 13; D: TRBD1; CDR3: ASSRGDSWGYGYT
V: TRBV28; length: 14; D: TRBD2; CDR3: ASSSSSGGTYNEQF
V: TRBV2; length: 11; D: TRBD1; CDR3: ASSPDRAHEQF
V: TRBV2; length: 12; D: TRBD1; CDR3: ASSGGGQDKEAF
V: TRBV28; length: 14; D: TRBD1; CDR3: ASATGGRWGNQPQH
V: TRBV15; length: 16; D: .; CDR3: ATSRDKTQQGTLYGYT
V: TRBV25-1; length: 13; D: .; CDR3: ASDKGGETYNEQF
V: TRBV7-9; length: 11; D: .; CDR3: ASSPSAGNEQF
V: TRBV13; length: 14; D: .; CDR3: ASSLTTAGYQETQY
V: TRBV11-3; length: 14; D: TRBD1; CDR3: ASSLVWDSQGETQY
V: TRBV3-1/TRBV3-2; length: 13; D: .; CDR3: ASSQHDRVNTEAF
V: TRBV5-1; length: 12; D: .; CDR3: ASSLGLVTKEQF
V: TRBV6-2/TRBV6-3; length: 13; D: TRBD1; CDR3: ASSRQGEVVNEQF
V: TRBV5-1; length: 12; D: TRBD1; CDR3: ASSPGTVNTEAF
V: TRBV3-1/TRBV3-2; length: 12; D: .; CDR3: ASSQDSMNTEAF
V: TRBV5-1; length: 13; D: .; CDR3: ASSLDPRGTTEAF
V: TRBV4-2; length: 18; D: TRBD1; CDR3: ASSPQKISPTGALYNEQF
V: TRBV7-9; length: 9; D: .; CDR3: ASSFSYGYT
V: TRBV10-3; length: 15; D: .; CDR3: AISDFDGDKPTDTQY
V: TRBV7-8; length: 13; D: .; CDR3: ASSVAGDRIYGYT
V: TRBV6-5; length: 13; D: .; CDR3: ASSSPTVGAEKLF
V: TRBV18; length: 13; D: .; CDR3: ASSPRGSRYNEQF
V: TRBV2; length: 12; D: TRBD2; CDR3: ASRGRDSYNEQF
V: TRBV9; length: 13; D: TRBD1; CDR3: ASSATSGGSNGYT
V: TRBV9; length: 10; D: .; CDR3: ASSRGTDTQY
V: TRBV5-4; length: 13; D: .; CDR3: ASSPVVRGNYGYT
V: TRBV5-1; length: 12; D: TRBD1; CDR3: ASSRTGSGTEAF
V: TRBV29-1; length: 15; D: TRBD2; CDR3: SVEGLGLAGSTGELF
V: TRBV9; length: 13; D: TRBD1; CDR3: ASSAEPTGVYGYT
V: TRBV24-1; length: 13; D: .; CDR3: ATSDHLQGTDTQY
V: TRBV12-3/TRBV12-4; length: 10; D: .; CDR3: ASSPGGNTIY
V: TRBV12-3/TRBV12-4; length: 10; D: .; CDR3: ASSGGNQPQH
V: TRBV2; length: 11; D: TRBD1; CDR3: ASSAGGEDTQY
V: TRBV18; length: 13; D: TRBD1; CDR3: ASSPPVDRAGGYT
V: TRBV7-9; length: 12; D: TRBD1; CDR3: ASSLVDRAGKAF
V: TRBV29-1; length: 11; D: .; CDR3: SAWVFRDPGYT
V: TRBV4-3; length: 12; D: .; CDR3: ASSQEYGNTEAF
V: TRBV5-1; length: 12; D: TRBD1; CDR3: ASSLGQGGYEQY
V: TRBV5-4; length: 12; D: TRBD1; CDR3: ASSFRGGADGYT
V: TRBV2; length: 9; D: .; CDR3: AGATYTEAF
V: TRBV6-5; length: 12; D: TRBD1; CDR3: ASTVDRGRTEAF